Listed below are T cell receptor beta chains from one sample, sequenced in a study of preoperative IRX-2 immunotherapy in early breast cancer. Sequenced by immunoSEQ multiplex PCR; TCRdb stores in-frame clones only, minus some. The sample yields some 21,000 clones, approximately 86% seen once. The material sequenced was lymph node tissue, taken after IRX-2 immunotherapy. Receptors were obtained from a human donor with breast cancer. Both conserved end residues are part of each CDR3. A D gene is named only where the DNA matches it firmly. Rows give clone size only sometimes, using once, few, many, or a class for an expanded clone.

j_call clone_size d_call v_call cdr3_aa cdr3_nt
TRBJ2-1 NA TRBD2 TRBV29-1 CSVEPAGGFEQFF TGCAGCGTTGAGCCAGCGGGAGGTTTTGAGCAGTTCTTC
TRBJ2-7 NA NA TRBV15 CATSRERGSYEQYF TGTGCCACCAGCAGAGAAAGGGGGAGCTACGAGCAGTACTTC
TRBJ1-5 NA NA TRBV11-3 CASSPVRGTGQPQHF TGTGCCAGCAGCCCCGTAAGGGGTACAGGTCAGCCCCAGCATTTT
TRBJ2-2 NA NA TRBV14 CASSQDLSTGELFF TGTGCCAGCAGCCAAGATCTCAGCACCGGGGAGCTGTTTTTT
TRBJ2-7 NA NA TRBV28 CASTPPGSSSYEQYF TGTGCCAGCACCCCGCCGGGCTCCAGCTCCTACGAGCAGTACTTC
TRBJ2-6 NA NA TRBV5-1 CASSPVRGRGANVLTF TGCGCCAGCAGCCCGGTTAGGGGGAGAGGGGCCAACGTCCTGACTTTC
TRBJ1-2 once NA TRBV12-5 CASSLRRGYTF TGTGCCAGTAGTTTGAGGCGTGGCTACACCTTC
TRBJ1-5 NA TRBD1 TRBV6-8 CASSYGGGHLSNQPQHF TGTGCCAGCAGTTACGGAGGGGGCCACTTAAGCAATCAGCCCCAGCATTTT
TRBJ1-1 NA NA TRBV6-8 CASSLGGGNTEAFF TGTGCCAGCAGTCTAGGGGGGGGGAACACTGAAGCTTTCTTT
TRBJ2-2 few NA TRBV19 CASSIPQGQQGGELFF TGTGCCAGTAGTATCCCACAGGGCCAACAAGGCGGGGAGCTGTTTTTT
TRBJ2-1 NA NA TRBV6-8 CASTPSGHEQFF TGTGCCAGCACGCCGAGTGGGCATGAGCAGTTCTTC
TRBJ2-1 NA TRBD2 TRBV11-3 CASSLSRLAVYNEQFF TGTGCCAGCAGCTTATCGAGACTAGCGGTCTACAATGAGCAGTTCTTC
TRBJ2-7 once NA TRBV18 CASSPIGGHPPSYEQYF TGTGCCAGCTCACCTATCGGCGGGCACCCACCTTCCTACGAGCAGTACTTC
TRBJ1-1 once NA TRBV29-1 CSAGRGTNTEAFF TGCAGCGCGGGAAGGGGTACGAACACTGAAGCTTTCTTT
TRBJ1-2 NA TRBD1 TRBV15 CATSGRDRGRPNYGYTF TGTGCCACCAGCGGCCGGGACAGGGGGAGACCTAACTATGGCTACACCTTC
TRBJ2-5 NA NA TRBV6-8 CASSYWGSRTETQYF TGTGCCAGCAGTTACTGGGGCAGCCGCACGGAGACCCAGTACTTC
TRBJ1-2 NA NA TRBV14 CASSQNTNYGYTF TGTGCCAGCAGCCAAAATACTAACTATGGCTACACCTTC
TRBJ2-3 NA TRBD1 TRBV5-1 CASTRGAQGASTDTQYF TGCGCCAGCACCCGAGGGGCCCAGGGGGCTAGCACAGATACGCAGTATTTT
TRBJ1-1 once NA TRBV6-8 CASTAGGTEAFF TGTGCCAGCACTGCGGGGGGAACTGAAGCTTTCTTT
TRBJ2-1 once TRBD2 TRBV19 CASSINGGRADEQFF TGTGCCAGTAGTATAAACGGCGGGAGGGCCGATGAGCAGTTCTTC
TRBJ2-1 NA TRBD2 TRBV18 CASSRGTSGGYNEQFF TGTGCCAGCTCACGTGGGACTAGCGGAGGGTACAATGAGCAGTTCTTC
TRBJ1-1 NA TRBD1 TRBV19 CASRWDRNTEAFF TGTGCCAGTAGGTGGGACAGGAACACTGAAGCTTTCTTT
TRBJ2-3 NA NA TRBV19 CASSKGESPSGTQYF TGTGCCAGTAGTAAGGGGGAGTCCCCTAGTGGTACGCAGTATTTT
TRBJ2-7 few NA TRBV11-3 CASSLQGTTYEQYF TGTGCCAGCAGCCTACAGGGTACTACCTACGAGCAGTACTTC
TRBJ2-3 NA TRBD2 TRBV6-8 CASTPHPVAGADTQYF TGTGCCAGCACCCCCCATCCGGTAGCGGGAGCCGATACGCAGTATTTT
TRBJ2-2 NA NA TRBV6-8 CASKLTGLTNTGELFF TGTGCCAGCAAACTGACCGGCTTAACGAACACCGGGGAGCTGTTTTTT